This is a list of T cell receptor beta chains from one sample in a study of OX40 agonist ivuxolimab in advanced cancers. Generated by immunoSEQ multiplex PCR, the TCRdb table keeps only in-frame clones and is missing some. The sample lists just over 90,000 clones, roughly 94% occurring once. Source: CD4+ or CD8+ T cells sorted from blood, taken in a trial of the OX40 agonist ivuxolimab. The receptors derive from an adult with an advanced solid tumor such as melanoma, head and neck, liver or kidney cancer. Both conserved end residues are part of each CDR3. A D gene is named only where the DNA matches it firmly. Some rows mark clone size as missing; the rest say once, few, many or name a class of expanded clone.

D gene: -
J gene: TRBJ1-1
V gene: TRBV10-3
clone size: -
CDR3 DNA: TGTGCCATCAGCGTCCGGTCGACGGGGGTGAACACTGAAGCTTTCTTT
CDR3 protein: CAISVRSTGVNTEAFF

D gene: -
J gene: TRBJ1-1
V gene: TRBV7-6
clone size: -
CDR3 DNA: TGTGCCAGCAGCTTAGCGTCAGGGAGGGCTGAAGCTTTCTTT
CDR3 protein: CASSLASGRAEAFF

D gene: -
J gene: TRBJ2-1
V gene: TRBV11-2
clone size: -
CDR3 DNA: TGTGCCAGCAGCTTAGGAGGGACCATCAACAATGAGCAGTTCTTC
CDR3 protein: CASSLGGTINNEQFF

D gene: -
J gene: TRBJ1-5
V gene: TRBV4-2
clone size: -
CDR3 DNA: TGTGCCAGCAGCCAAGAAATCGGTCAGCCCCAGCATTTT
CDR3 protein: CASSQEIGQPQHF

D gene: TRBD1
J gene: TRBJ1-6
V gene: TRBV28
clone size: -
CDR3 DNA: TGTGCCAGCAGGAAGGGACAGGGAAGCTATAATTCACCCCTCCACTTT
CDR3 protein: CASRKGQGSYNSPLHF

D gene: TRBD2
J gene: TRBJ2-2
V gene: TRBV27
clone size: -
CDR3 DNA: TGTGCCAGCAGTCTACCGGGACTAGCCCCTCCCGGGGAGCTGTTTTTT
CDR3 protein: CASSLPGLAPPGELFF

D gene: -
J gene: TRBJ1-1
V gene: TRBV27
clone size: -
CDR3 DNA: TGTGCCAGCAGTTCCAAATATAACAGTGTCACTGAAGCTTTCTTT
CDR3 protein: CASSSKYNSVTEAFF

D gene: -
J gene: TRBJ2-7
V gene: TRBV27
clone size: -
CDR3 DNA: TGTGCCAGCAGTCACAGGGTCTCCTACGAGCAGTACTTC
CDR3 protein: CASSHRVSYEQYF

D gene: -
J gene: TRBJ2-2
V gene: TRBV14
clone size: -
CDR3 DNA: TGTGCCAGCAGCCTTAGATACACCGGGGAGCTGTTTTTT
CDR3 protein: CASSLRYTGELFF

D gene: TRBD1
J gene: TRBJ2-7
V gene: TRBV5-1
clone size: -
CDR3 DNA: TGCGCCAGCAGCTGGACAGGGTCCGCTGAGGAGCAGTACTTC
CDR3 protein: CASSWTGSAEEQYF

D gene: -
J gene: TRBJ2-2
V gene: TRBV4-1
clone size: -
CDR3 DNA: TGCGCCAGCAGCCAAGTAGCGGAAAGTGGTGCCGGGGAGCTGTTTTTT
CDR3 protein: CASSQVAESGAGELFF

D gene: TRBD1
J gene: TRBJ2-5
V gene: TRBV4-1
clone size: -
CDR3 DNA: TGCGCAAGCAGGTCCCGGGGCAGGGGGCAGGAGACCCAGTACTTC
CDR3 protein: CASRSRGRGQETQYF

D gene: -
J gene: TRBJ1-6
V gene: TRBV2
clone size: -
CDR3 DNA: TGTGCCAGCAGTGAAGCGCTTGGGGGCGTCAGGTCACCCCTCCACTTT
CDR3 protein: CASSEALGGVRSPLHF

D gene: TRBD2
J gene: TRBJ2-3
V gene: TRBV18
clone size: -
CDR3 DNA: TGTGCCAGCTCACCGTCAGCGAGCGGGGGGGCCCCAGATACGCAGTATTTT
CDR3 protein: CASSPSASGGAPDTQYF

D gene: TRBD1
J gene: TRBJ1-2
V gene: TRBV7-6
clone size: -
CDR3 DNA: TGTGCCAGCAGCCCCTCGGACAGGAACTATGGCTACACCTTC
CDR3 protein: CASSPSDRNYGYTF

D gene: TRBD1
J gene: TRBJ2-7
V gene: TRBV5-1
clone size: -
CDR3 DNA: TGCGCCAGCAGAAGGACAGGGGACTCCTACGAGCAGTACTTC
CDR3 protein: CASRRTGDSYEQYF

D gene: -
J gene: TRBJ1-2
V gene: TRBV6-6
clone size: -
CDR3 DNA: TGTGCCAGCAGTTACTCAGACCCATTAAGGGATGGCTACACCTTC
CDR3 protein: CASSYSDPLRDGYTF

D gene: TRBD2
J gene: TRBJ2-2
V gene: TRBV11-3
clone size: -
CDR3 DNA: TGTGCCAGCAGCTCCGGACTAGCGCACACCGGGGAGCTGTTTTTT
CDR3 protein: CASSSGLAHTGELFF

D gene: -
J gene: TRBJ2-5
V gene: TRBV6-6
clone size: -
CDR3 DNA: TGTGCCAGCAGTTACTCTACCCAAGAGACCCAGTACTTC
CDR3 protein: CASSYSTQETQYF

D gene: TRBD1
J gene: TRBJ1-5
V gene: TRBV23-1
clone size: -
CDR3 DNA: TGCGCCAGCAGTCAAAAGGGACAGGTTGGAAATCAGCCCCAGCATTTT
CDR3 protein: CASSQKGQVGNQPQHF

D gene: TRBD2
J gene: TRBJ2-3
V gene: TRBV5-3
clone size: -
CDR3 DNA: TGTGCCAGAAGCATTCTAGCGGGACGCCCAGATACGCAGTATTTT
CDR3 protein: CARSILAGRPDTQYF

D gene: TRBD1
J gene: TRBJ2-7
V gene: TRBV9
clone size: once
CDR3 DNA: TGTGCCAGCAGCGTAGGACAGGGGGGGGACTACCCATACGAGCAGTACTTC
CDR3 protein: CASSVGQGGDYPYEQYF

D gene: -
J gene: TRBJ2-5
V gene: TRBV6-1
clone size: -
CDR3 DNA: TGTGCCAGCAGAGCCCTGGAGACCCAGTACTTC
CDR3 protein: CASRALETQYF

D gene: -
J gene: TRBJ2-1
V gene: TRBV25-1
clone size: -
CDR3 DNA: TGTGCCAGCAGTGAATTTTGGGCGGATAGTGAGCAGTTCTTC
CDR3 protein: CASSEFWADSEQFF

D gene: -
J gene: TRBJ1-2
V gene: TRBV27
clone size: -
CDR3 DNA: TGTGCCAGCAGTTTAGGAACCTCCCGCCTAGGACCTTACTCTGGCTACACCTTC
CDR3 protein: CASSLGTSRLGPYSGYTF

D gene: -
J gene: TRBJ1-5
V gene: TRBV27
clone size: -
CDR3 DNA: TGTGCCAGCAGTTTATGGGGCAATTCGGATAGCAATCAGCCCCAGCATTTT
CDR3 protein: CASSLWGNSDSNQPQHF

D gene: -
J gene: TRBJ2-5
V gene: TRBV5-4
clone size: once
CDR3 DNA: TGTGCCAGCAGCAGATCGGGAAAAGAGACCCAGTACTTC
CDR3 protein: CASSRSGKETQYF

D gene: TRBD1
J gene: TRBJ2-7
V gene: TRBV29-1
clone size: -
CDR3 DNA: TGCAGCGTTGGGACAGGGGACGACTACGAGCAGTACTTC
CDR3 protein: CSVGTGDDYEQYF

D gene: -
J gene: TRBJ2-5
V gene: TRBV27
clone size: -
CDR3 DNA: TGTGCCAGCAGCCCGGACAGCAAAGAGACCCAGTACTTC
CDR3 protein: CASSPDSKETQYF

D gene: TRBD2
J gene: TRBJ2-5
V gene: TRBV2
clone size: -
CDR3 DNA: TGTGCCAGCAGTTCCTTAGCGGGAGGGCCGGGAGAGACCCAGTACTTC
CDR3 protein: CASSSLAGGPGETQYF

D gene: -
J gene: TRBJ2-7
V gene: TRBV6-1
clone size: -
CDR3 DNA: TGTGCCAGCAGTGAGGCCAGGGTCTACGAGCAGTACTTC
CDR3 protein: CASSEARVYEQYF

D gene: -
J gene: TRBJ2-7
V gene: TRBV5-1
clone size: once
CDR3 DNA: TGCGCCAGCAGCTGGGGGGCGGGGGCCTACGAGCAGTACTTC
CDR3 protein: CASSWGAGAYEQYF

D gene: TRBD2
J gene: TRBJ2-7
V gene: TRBV5-6
clone size: -
CDR3 DNA: TGTGCCAGCAGCTTGGGACTAGCGGGGTTCCCACGAGTCAGCGAGCAGTACTTC
CDR3 protein: CASSLGLAGFPRVSEQYF

D gene: -
J gene: TRBJ2-5
V gene: TRBV5-5
clone size: -
CDR3 DNA: TGTGCCAGCAGCTTGGCTAGGGAGACCCAGTACTTC
CDR3 protein: CASSLARETQYF